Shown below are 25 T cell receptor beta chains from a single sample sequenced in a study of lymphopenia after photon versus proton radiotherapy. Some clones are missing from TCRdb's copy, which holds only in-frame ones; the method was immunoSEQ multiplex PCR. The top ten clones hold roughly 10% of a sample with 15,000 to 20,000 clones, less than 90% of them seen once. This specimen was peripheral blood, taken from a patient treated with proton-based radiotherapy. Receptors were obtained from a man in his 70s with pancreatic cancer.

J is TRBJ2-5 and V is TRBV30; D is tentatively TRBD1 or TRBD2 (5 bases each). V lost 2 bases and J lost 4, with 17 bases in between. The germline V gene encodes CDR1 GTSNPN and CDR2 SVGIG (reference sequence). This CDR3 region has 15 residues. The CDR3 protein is CAWSHQLGATETQYF. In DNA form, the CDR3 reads TGTGCCTGGAGTCACCAACTCGGGGCGACAGAGACCCAGTACTTC.

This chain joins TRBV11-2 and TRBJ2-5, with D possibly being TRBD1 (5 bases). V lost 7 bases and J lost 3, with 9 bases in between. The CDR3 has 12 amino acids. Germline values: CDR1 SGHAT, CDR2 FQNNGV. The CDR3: CASKQGEETQYF. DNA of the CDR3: TGTGCCAGCAAACAAGGGGAAGAGACCCAGTACTTC.

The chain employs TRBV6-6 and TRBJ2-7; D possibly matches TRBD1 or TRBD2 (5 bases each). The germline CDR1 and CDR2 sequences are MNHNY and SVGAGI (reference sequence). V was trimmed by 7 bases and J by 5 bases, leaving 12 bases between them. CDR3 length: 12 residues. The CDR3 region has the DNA TGTGCCAGCACTTTTACGGGACACGAGCAGTACTTC. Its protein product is CASTFTGHEQYF.

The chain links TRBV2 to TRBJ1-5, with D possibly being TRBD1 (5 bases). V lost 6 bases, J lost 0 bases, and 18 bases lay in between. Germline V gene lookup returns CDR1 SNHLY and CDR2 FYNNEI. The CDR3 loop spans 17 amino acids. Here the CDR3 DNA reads TGTGCCAGCAGGCAGATCGGGGCAGGAATTAGCAATCAGCCCCAGCATTTT. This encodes CASRQIGAGISNQPQHF.

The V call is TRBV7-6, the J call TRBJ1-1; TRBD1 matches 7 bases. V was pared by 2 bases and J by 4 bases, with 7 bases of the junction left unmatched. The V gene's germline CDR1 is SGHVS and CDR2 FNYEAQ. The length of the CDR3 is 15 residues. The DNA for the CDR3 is TGTGCCAGCAGCTTAAGGGGGCGGAGGGTCACTGAAGCTTTCTTT. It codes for CASSLRGRRVTEAFF. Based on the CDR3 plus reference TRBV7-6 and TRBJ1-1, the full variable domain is GAGVSQSPRYKVTKRGQDVALRCDPISGHVSLYWYRQALGQGPEFLTYFNYEAQQDKSGLPNDRFSAERPEGSISTLTIQRTEQRDSAMYRCASSLRGRRVTEAFFGQGTRLTVV.

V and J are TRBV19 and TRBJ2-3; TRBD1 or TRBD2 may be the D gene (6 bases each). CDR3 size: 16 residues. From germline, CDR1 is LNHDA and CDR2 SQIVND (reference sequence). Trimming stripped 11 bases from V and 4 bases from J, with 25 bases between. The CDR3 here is CADTIRGGNCSDTQYF. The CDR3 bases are TGTGCCGATACCATAAGAGGGGGGAATTGCTCAGATACGCAGTATTTT.

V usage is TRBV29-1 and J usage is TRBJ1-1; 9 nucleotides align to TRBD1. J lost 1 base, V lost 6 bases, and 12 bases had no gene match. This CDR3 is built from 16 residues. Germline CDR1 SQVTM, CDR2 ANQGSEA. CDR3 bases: TGCAGCGTATGGGGACAGGGCGCGGCCGCGAACACTGAAGCTTTCTTT. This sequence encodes CSVWGQGAAANTEAFF.

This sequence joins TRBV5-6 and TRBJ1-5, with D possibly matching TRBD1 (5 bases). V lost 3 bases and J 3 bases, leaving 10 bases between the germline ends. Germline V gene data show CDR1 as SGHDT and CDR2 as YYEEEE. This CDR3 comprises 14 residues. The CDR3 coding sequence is TGTGCCAGCAGCTCAGGACACCTCAATCAGCCCCAGCATTTT. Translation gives CASSSGHLNQPQHF.

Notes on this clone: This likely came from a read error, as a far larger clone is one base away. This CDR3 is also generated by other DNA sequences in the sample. The CDR3 here is CASSLLTDRGRWGGYTF. The CDR3 DNA sequence: TGCGCCAGCAGCTTGCTTACGGACCGGGGGCGCTGGGGTGGCTACACCTTC. The V gene is TRBV5-1, the J gene TRBJ1-2; D is perhaps TRBD1 (6 bases). The length of the CDR3 is 17 residues. Germline-derived CDR1 and CDR2 are SGHRS and YFSETQ. V dropped 1 base and J dropped 7 bases, with 23 bases sitting between them.

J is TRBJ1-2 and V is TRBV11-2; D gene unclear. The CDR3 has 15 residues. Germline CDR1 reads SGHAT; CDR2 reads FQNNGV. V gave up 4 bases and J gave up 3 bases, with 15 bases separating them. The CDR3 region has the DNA TGTGCCAGCAGCTCCGCAGGCCCTGGGGACTATGGCTACACCTTC. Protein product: CASSSAGPGDYGYTF.

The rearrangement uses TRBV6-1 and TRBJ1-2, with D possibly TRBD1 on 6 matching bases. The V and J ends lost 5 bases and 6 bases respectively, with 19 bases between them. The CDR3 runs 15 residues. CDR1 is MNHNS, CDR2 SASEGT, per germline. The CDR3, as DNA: TGTGCCAGCAGTCCGCTAACAGGGTCTTCTAATGGCTACACCTTC. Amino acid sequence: CASSPLTGSSNGYTF.

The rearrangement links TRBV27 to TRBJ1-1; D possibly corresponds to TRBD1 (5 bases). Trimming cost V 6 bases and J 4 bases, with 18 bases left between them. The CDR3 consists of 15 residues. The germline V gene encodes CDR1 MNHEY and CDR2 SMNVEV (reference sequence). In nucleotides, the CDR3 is TGTGCCAGCAGGCTGGACCGAAGGGGTGTCACTGAAGCTTTCTTT. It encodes CASRLDRRGVTEAFF.

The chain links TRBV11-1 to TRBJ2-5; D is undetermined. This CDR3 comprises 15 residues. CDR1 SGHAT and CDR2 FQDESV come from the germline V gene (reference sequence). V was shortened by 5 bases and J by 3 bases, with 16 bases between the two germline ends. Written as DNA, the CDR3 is TGTGCCAGCAGCCCCGGACCTGACAAGAAAGAGACCCAGTACTTC. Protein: CASSPGPDKKETQYF.

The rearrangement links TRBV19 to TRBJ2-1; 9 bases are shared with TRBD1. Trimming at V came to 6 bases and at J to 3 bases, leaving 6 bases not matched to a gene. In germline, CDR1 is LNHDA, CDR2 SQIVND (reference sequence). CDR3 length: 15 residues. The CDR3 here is CASSWGQGHYNEQFF. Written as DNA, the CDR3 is TGTGCCAGTAGCTGGGGACAGGGACACTACAATGAGCAGTTCTTC.

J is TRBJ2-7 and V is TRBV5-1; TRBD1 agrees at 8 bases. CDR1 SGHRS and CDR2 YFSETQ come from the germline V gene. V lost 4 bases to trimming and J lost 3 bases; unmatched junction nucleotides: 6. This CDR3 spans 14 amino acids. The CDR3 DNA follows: TGCGCCAGCAGCCCGGGGGACAGGATCTACGAGCAGTACTTC. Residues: CASSPGDRIYEQYF.

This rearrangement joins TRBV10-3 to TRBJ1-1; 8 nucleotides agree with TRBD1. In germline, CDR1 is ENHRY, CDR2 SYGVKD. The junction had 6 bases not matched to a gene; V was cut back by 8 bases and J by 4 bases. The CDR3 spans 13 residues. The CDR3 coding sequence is TGTGCCATCCGTACAGGGGGGGGCACTGAAGCTTTCTTT. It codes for CAIRTGGGTEAFF.

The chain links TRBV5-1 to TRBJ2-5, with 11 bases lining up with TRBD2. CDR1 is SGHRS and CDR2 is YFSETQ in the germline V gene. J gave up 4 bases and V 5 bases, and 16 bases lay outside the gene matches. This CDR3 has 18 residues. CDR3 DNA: TGCGCCAGCAGGGGACAGGCGTTAGCGGGAGGGCCGTTAGAGACCCAGTACTTC. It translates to CASRGQALAGGPLETQYF.

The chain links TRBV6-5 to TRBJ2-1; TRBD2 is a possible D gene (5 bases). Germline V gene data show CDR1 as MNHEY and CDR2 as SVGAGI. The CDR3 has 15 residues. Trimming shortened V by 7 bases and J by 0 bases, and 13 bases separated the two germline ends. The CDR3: CASMGDIYSYNEQFF. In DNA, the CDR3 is TGTGCCAGCATGGGAGATATTTACTCCTACAATGAGCAGTTCTTC.

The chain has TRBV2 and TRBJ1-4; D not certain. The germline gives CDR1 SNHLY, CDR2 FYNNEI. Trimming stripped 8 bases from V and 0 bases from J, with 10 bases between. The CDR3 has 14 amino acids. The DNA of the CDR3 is TGTGCCAGCCTACCGTTGACAACTAATGAAAAACTGTTTTTT. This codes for CASLPLTTNEKLFF.

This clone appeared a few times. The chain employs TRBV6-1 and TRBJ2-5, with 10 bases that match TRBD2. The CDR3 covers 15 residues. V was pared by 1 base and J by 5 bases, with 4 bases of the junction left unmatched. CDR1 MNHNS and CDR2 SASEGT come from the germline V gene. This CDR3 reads CASSEVTSGVETQYF. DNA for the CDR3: TGTGCCAGCAGTGAAGTTACTAGCGGGGTTGAGACCCAGTACTTC.

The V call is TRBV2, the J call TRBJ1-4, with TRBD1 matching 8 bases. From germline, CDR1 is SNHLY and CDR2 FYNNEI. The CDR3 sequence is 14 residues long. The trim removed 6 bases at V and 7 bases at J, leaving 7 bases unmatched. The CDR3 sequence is CASRAGTGLEKLFF. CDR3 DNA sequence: TGTGCCAGCAGGGCCGGGACAGGACTTGAAAAACTGTTTTTT.

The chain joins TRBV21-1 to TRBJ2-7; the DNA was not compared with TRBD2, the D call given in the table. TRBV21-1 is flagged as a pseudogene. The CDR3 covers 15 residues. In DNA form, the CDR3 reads TGTGCCAGCAGCAAAGTGTGGGACTTCCGCTACGAGCAGTACTTC. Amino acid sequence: CASSKVWDFRYEQYF.

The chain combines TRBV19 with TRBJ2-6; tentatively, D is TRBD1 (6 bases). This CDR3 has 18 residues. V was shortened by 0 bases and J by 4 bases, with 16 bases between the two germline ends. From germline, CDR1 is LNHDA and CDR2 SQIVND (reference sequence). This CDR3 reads CASSIDDRPGRGANVLTF. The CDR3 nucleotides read TGTGCCAGTAGTATAGATGACAGGCCTGGAAGAGGGGCCAACGTCCTGACTTTC.

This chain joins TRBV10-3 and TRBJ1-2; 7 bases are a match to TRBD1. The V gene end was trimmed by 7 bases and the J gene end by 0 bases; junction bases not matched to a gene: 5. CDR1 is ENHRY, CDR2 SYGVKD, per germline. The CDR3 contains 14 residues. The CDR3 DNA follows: TGTGCCATCAATCCGGACAGGACTAACTATGGCTACACCTTC. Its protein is CAINPDRTNYGYTF.

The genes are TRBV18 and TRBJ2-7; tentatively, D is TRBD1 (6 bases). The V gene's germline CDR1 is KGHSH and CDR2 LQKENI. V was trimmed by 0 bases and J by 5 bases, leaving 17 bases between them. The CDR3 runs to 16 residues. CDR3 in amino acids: CASSPPPRGKWHEQYF. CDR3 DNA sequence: TGTGCCAGCTCACCACCGCCGAGGGGGAAGTGGCACGAGCAGTACTTC.